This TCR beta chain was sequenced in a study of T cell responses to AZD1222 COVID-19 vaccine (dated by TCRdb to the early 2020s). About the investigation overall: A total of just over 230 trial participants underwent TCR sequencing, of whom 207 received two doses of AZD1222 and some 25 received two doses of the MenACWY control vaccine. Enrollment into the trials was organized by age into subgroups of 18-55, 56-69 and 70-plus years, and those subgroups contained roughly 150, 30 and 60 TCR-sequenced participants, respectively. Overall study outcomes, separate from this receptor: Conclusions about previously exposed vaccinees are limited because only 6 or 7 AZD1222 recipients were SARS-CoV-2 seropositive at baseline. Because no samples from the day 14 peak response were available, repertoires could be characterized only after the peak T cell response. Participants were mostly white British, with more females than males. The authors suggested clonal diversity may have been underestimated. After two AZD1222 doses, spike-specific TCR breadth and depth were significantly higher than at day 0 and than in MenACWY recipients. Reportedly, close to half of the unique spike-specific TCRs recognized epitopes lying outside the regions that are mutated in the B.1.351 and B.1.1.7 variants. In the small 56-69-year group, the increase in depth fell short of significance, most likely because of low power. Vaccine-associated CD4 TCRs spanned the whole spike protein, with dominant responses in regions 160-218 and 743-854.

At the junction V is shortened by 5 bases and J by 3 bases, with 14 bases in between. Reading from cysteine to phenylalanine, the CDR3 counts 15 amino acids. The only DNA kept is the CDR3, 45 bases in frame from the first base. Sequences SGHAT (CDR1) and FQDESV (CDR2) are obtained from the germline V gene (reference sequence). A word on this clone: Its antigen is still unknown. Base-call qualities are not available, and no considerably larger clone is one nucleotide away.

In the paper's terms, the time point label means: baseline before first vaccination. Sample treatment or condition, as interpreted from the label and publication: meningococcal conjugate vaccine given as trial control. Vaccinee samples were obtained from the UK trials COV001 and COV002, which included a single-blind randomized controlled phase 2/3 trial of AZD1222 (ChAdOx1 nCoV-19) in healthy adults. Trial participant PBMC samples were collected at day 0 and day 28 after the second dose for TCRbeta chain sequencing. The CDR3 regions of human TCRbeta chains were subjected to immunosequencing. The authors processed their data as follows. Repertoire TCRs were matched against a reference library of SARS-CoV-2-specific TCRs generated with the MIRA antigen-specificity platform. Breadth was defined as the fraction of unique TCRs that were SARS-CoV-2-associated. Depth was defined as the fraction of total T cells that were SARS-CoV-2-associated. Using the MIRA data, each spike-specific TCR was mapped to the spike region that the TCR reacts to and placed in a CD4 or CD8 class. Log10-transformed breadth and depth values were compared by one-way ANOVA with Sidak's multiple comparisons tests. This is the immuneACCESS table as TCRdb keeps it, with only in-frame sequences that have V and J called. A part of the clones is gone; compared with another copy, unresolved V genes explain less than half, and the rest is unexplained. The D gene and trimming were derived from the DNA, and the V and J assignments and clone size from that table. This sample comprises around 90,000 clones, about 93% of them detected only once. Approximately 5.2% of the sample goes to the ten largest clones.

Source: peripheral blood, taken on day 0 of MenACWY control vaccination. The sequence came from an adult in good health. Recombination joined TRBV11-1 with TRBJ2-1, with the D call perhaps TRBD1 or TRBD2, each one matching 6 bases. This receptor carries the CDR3 CASSPPGDFYNEQFF. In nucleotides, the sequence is TGTGCCAGCAGCCCACCAGGGGACTTCTACAATGAGCAGTTCTTC.